This TCR beta chain was identified in a study of human T cells and chemical hapten exposure. Study overall: Small pooled library volume differences chiefly drove per-sample TCR yield variation.

TCRdb reprocessed the RACE reads with MiXCR, giving one entry per CDR3 protein. The data show 150,000 to 200,000 distinct CDR3 sequences, more than 20% seen once. Only a few counts were recorded for this clonotype. What it binds is not known. Sample time point: patch test 1, 2 weeks after DPC sensitization. The treatment denotes: therapeutic diphenylcyclopropenone sensitization with weekly scalp DPC. J lost 5 bases, V lost 2 bases, and 3 bases had no gene match. This CDR3 is built from 12 residues. Germline V lookup: CDR1 DFQATT, CDR2 SNEGSKA (reference sequence). Study-level points and caveats: It was expanded TCRs that formed significantly more large CDR3 similarity clusters than controls did. With DPC sensitization, TCRs exceeding 1 in 1000 frequency showed no change.

Here the sequenced sample was whole blood, taken in connection with sensitization to the hapten diphenylcyclopropenone (DPC). The clonotype originates from a woman aged 45-65 years with alopecia areata. Some clones in this sample may be carry-over from other donors' samples. The chain joins TRBV20-1 to TRBJ2-7, with TRBD1 identical over 7 bases. CDR3 protein: CSARPQGDEQYF. DNA for the CDR3: TGCAGTGCTAGACCTCAGGGGGACGAGCAGTACTTC.